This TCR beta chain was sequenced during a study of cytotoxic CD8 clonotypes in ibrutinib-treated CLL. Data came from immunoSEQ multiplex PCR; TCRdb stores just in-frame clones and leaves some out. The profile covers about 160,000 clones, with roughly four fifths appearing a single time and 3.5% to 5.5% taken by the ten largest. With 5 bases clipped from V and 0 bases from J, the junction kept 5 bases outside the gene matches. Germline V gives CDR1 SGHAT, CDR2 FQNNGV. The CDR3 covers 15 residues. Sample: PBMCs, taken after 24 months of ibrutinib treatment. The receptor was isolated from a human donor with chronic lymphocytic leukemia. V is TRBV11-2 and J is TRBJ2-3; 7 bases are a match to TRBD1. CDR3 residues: CASSPQGVSTDTQYF. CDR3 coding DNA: TGTGCCAGCAGCCCCCAGGGGGTGAGCACAGATACGCAGTATTTT.